This TCR beta chain appears in the sequencing data of a study of T cell repertoires in cytomegalovirus infection. CDR1 and CDR2 from the germline V gene are DFQATT and SNEGSKA (reference sequence). This CDR3 is 13 amino acids long. The germline V and J ends were trimmed by 6 bases and 5 bases, with 16 bases remaining between them. Each CDR3 protein gets one entry after TCRdb re-called the reads with MiXCR. Of 130,000 or so distinct CDR3 sequences in the sample, about 6.3% were seen once. Sequenced: PBMCs. This clonotype originated in a human donor in good health (CMV status not recorded). Some clones in this sample may be carry-over from other donors' samples. The chain uses TRBV20-1 and TRBJ2-5; perhaps D is TRBD1 or TRBD2 (5 bases each). The CDR3 DNA follows: TGCAGTGCGAGTGGGGGATTCCGGGAGACCCAGTACTTC. This gives the protein CSASGGFRETQYF.